This T cell receptor beta chain is from a study of immune evolution from preneoplasia to lung adenocarcinoma. The assay was immunoSEQ multiplex PCR, and TCRdb's table has in-frame clones only and misses some. The sample includes about 4,900 clones, roughly three quarters of them seen just once. Sequenced input: FFPE minimally invasive lung adenocarcinoma tissue. This TCR came from a person in their 70s with lung adenocarcinoma.

CDR3 nucleotides: TGCGCCAGCAGCGGACAGGGAGGGAAGTATGAGCAGTTCTTC. It encodes CASSGQGGKYEQFF. The rearrangement joins TRBV10-2 to TRBJ2-1, with D possibly TRBD1 on 8 matching bases. The ends were cut back, 6 bases at V and 8 bases at J, with 17 bases in the middle. CDR3 length: 14 amino acids. The germline gives CDR1 WSHSY, CDR2 SAAADI.